This T cell receptor beta chain was documented in a study of cytomegalovirus exposure and HLA in healthy donors. Repertoires were generated with immunoSEQ multiplex PCR, while TCRdb's copy carries only in-frame clones and drops some. The sample has about 150,000 clones, 94% seen once. Overall study findings and caveats: There were 160 or so TCR beta chains listed as cytomegalovirus-associated.

The CDR3 length is 14 residues. Germline V lookup: CDR1 SEHNR, CDR2 FQNEAQ (reference sequence). Germline trimming cut 5 bases from V and 3 bases from J; bases unmatched to any gene: 5. With regard to this clone: Its matching antigen is unknown.

The V call is TRBV7-9, the J call TRBJ1-1, with 8 bases matching TRBD1. This TCR derives from a man aged 18 to 29 in good health and CMV-seropositive. The source material was PBMCs. The CDR3, as DNA: TGTGCCAGCAGCCTTCAGGGGGCGGACACTGAAGCTTTCTTT. Translation gives CASSLQGADTEAFF.